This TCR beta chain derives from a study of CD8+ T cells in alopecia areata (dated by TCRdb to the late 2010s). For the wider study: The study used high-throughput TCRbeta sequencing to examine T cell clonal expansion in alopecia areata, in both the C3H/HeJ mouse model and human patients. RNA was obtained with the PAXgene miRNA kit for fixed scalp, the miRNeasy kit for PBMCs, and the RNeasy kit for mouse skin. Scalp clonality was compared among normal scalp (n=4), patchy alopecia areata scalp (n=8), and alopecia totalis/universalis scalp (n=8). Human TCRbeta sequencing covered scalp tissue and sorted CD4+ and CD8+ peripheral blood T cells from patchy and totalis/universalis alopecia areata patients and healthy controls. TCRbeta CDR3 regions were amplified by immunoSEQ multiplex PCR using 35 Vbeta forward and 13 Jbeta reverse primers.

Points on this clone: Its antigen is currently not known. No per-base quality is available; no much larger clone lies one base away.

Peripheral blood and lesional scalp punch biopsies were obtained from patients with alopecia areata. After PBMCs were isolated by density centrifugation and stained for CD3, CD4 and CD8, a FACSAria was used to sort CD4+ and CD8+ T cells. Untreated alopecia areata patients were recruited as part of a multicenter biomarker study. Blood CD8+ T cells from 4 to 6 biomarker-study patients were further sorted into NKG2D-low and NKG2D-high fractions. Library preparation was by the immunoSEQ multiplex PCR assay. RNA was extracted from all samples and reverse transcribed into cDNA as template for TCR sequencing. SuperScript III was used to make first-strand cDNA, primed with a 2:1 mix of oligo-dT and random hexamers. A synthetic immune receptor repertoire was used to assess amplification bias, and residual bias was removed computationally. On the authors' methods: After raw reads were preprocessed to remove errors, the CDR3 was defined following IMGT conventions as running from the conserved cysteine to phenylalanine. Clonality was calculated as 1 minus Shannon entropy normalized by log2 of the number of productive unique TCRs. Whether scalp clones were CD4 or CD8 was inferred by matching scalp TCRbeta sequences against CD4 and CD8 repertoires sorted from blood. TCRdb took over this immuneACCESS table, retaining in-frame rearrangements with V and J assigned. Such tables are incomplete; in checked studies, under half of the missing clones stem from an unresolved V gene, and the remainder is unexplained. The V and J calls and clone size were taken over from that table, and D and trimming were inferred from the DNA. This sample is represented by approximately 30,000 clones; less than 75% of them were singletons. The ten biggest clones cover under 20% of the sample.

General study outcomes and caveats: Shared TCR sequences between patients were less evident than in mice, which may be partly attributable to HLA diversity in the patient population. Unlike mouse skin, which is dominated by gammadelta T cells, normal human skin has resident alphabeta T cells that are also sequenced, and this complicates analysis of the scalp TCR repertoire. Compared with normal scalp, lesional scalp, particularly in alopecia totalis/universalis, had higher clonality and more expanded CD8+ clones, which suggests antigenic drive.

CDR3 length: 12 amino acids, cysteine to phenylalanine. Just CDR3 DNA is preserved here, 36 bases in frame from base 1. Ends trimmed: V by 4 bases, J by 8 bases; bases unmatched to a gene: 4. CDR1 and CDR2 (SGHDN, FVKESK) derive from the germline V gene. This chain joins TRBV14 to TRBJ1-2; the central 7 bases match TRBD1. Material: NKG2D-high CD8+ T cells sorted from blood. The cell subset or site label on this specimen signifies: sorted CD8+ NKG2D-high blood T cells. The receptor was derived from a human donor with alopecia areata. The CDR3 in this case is CASSPGGRGYTF. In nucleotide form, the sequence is TGTGCCAGCAGCCCAGGGGGTCGAGGCTACACCTTC.